This TCR beta chain was profiled in a study of shared clonotypes between healthy human individuals. It was on ten immunoSEQ deep assay plates that unsorted PBMC DNA was sequenced. Here immunoSEQ multiplex PCR was the method, and the copy in TCRdb shows in-frame clones only, minus some. The sample shows fewer than 650,000 clones, 70% to 80% of them seen only once. Overall study results and limits: Sampling covered nothing but blood. Tissue TCR repertoires likely differ from those found in blood.

Points on this clone: Its antigen remains unknown.

The study enrolled healthy HIV-negative adults without recent acute infections or vaccinations as donors. Sequencing input: PBMCs. This clonotype was sampled from a woman between 40 and 55 years old in good health. Some clones in this sample may be carry-over from other donors' samples.

CDR3 sequence (DNA): TGTGCCAGCAGCGGGGACCTCTATGGCTACACCTTC. Its protein is CASSGDLYGYTF. The chain combines TRBV9 with TRBJ1-2, with a weak D call TRBD1 (5 bases). The CDR3 sequence is 12 residues long. V shed 3 bases and J shed 4 bases, with 7 bases lying between them. CDR1 is SGDLS and CDR2 is YYNGEE in the germline V gene. Full variable domain (rest looked up from reference TRBV9 and TRBJ1-2): DSGVTQTPKHLITATGQRVTLRCSPRSGDLSVYWYQQSLDQGLQFLIQYYNGEERAKGNILERFSAQQFPDLHSELNLSSLELGDSALYFCASSGDLYGYTFGSGTRLTVV.